The 21 T cell receptor beta chains reported below all come from one sample, sequenced in a study of blood T cell repertoires in COVID-19. The protocol was immunoSEQ multiplex PCR, while the TCRdb copy is restricted to in-frame clones and leaves out a portion. The sample records under 250,000 clones, roughly 82% being singletons. Sequenced: peripheral blood. The origin of the receptors is a woman in her seventies with acute or convalescent COVID-19.

The chain uses TRBV5-4 and TRBJ2-5, with a possible D match to TRBD2 (5 bases). The CDR3 covers 15 residues. The V end was cut by 2 bases, the J end by 4 bases, with 15 bases between. The germline gives CDR1 SGHNT, CDR2 YYREEE (reference sequence). The CDR3 protein is CASSLVGVARETQYF. DNA for the CDR3: TGTGCCAGCAGCTTAGTGGGAGTTGCGCGAGAGACCCAGTACTTC.

As DNA, the CDR3 is TGTGCCAGCACAGGGCGGAATTCACCCCTCCACTTT. It specifies CASTGRNSPLHF. The chain carries TRBV27 and TRBJ1-6; D may be TRBD1 (5 bases). This CDR3 spans 12 amino acids. Trimming removed 7 bases at V and 7 bases at J, with 8 bases between. CDR1 is MNHEY, CDR2 SMNVEV, per germline (reference sequence).

The chain couples TRBV27 to TRBJ1-2, with a possible D match to TRBD1 (5 bases). This CDR3 is built from 14 residues. Germline V lookup: CDR1 MNHEY, CDR2 SMNVEV (reference sequence). The V end was cut by 0 bases, the J end by 8 bases, with 13 bases between. This CDR3 reads CASSLSWEGSGYTF. The CDR3 DNA reads as TGTGCCAGCAGTTTATCGTGGGAGGGGTCGGGCTACACCTTC.

This chain connects TRBV5-1 to TRBJ1-1; D gene unclear. Per germline, CDR1 SGHRS and CDR2 YFSETQ. Deletions cut 0 bases from V and 6 bases from J, with 9 bases between. This CDR3 has 13 amino acids. CDR3 bases: TGCGCCAGCAGCTTGGCCGGGAGATCTGAAGCTTTCTTT. It specifies CASSLAGRSEAFF.

The rearrangement joins TRBV10-3 to TRBJ2-2; a possible D gene is TRBD2 (6 bases). The CDR3 sequence is 14 residues long. Germline CDR1 ENHRY, CDR2 SYGVKD. Trimming stripped 3 bases from V and 6 bases from J, with 11 bases between. Here the CDR3 DNA reads TGTGCCATCAGTGAAAAGAGGGAGGCCGGGGAGCTGTTTTTT. Encoded protein: CAISEKREAGELFF.

The chain employs TRBV29-1 and TRBJ2-4; 10 nucleotides line up with TRBD1. J lost 7 bases, V lost 2 bases, and 5 bases had no gene match. This CDR3 region has 14 residues. Germline values: CDR1 SQVTM, CDR2 ANQGSEA. The DNA for the CDR3 is TGCAGCGTTGAAAGGGGACAGGGGCGGAACATTCAGTACTTC. It encodes CSVERGQGRNIQYF.

The chain is built from TRBV3-1 (or the pseudogene TRBV3-2) and TRBJ2-1, with 8 nucleotides matching TRBD2. Germline CDR1 and CDR2: LGHDT and YNNKEL (reference sequence). The CDR3 covers 15 residues. V lost 2 bases to trimming and J lost 8 bases; unmatched junction nucleotides: 8. CDR3 amino acids: CASSQTGLAVDEQFF. As DNA, the CDR3 is TGTGCCAGCAGCCAAACTGGACTAGCCGTCGATGAGCAGTTCTTC.

This clone was observed at least ten times. The gene calls are TRBV5-1 and TRBJ2-3, with D unclear. V was pared by 0 bases and J by 1 base, with 6 bases between. This CDR3 spans 14 amino acids. Per the germline V gene, CDR1 is SGHRS and CDR2 is YFSETQ. The CDR3 loop is CASSLDSGTDTQYF. The CDR3 bases are TGCGCCAGCAGCTTGGATAGTGGCACAGATACGCAGTATTTT. The full variable domain, with the rest looked up from reference TRBV5-1 and TRBJ2-3, is KAGVTQTPRYLIKTRGQQVTLSCSPISGHRSVSWYQQTPGQGLQFLFEYFSETQRNKGNFPGRFSGRQFSNSRSEMNVSTLELGDSALYLCASSLDSGTDTQYFGPGTRLTVL.

The chain couples TRBV19 to TRBJ1-6, with TRBD1 matching 9 bases. Germline V gene sequence: CDR1 LNHDA, CDR2 SQIVND (reference sequence). The CDR3 loop spans 15 amino acids. V shed 5 bases and J 9 bases; nucleotides not matched to a gene: 8. In nucleotides, the CDR3 is TGTGCCAGTAGTGACGGGACAGGGAGGCGTTCACCCCTCCACTTT. It translates to CASSDGTGRRSPLHF.

This rearrangement joins TRBV6-6 to TRBJ1-1; 7 nucleotides agree with TRBD1. The CDR3 spans 14 residues. V lost 10 bases to trimming and J lost 0 bases; unmatched junction nucleotides: 8. CDR1 and CDR2 from the germline V gene are MNHNY and SVGAGI (reference sequence). The CDR3: CATITGALNTEAFF. CDR3 in DNA: TGTGCCACCATTACAGGGGCCTTGAACACTGAAGCTTTCTTT.

The chain couples TRBV5-1 to TRBJ1-6, with a possible D match to TRBD1 (5 bases). The germline V gene has CDR1 SGHRS and CDR2 YFSETQ. The CDR3 is 16 residues long. The V and J ends lost 2 bases and 5 bases respectively, with 14 bases between them. CDR3 nucleotide sequence: TGCGCCAGCAGCTTAGCCCCCAGGGCCAATAATTCACCCCTCCACTTT. Amino acid sequence: CASSLAPRANNSPLHF.

The chain is built from TRBV28 and TRBJ1-2; D may be TRBD1 (6 bases). V dropped 6 bases and J dropped 4 bases, with 18 bases sitting between them. The CDR3 sequence is 15 residues long. Germline values: CDR1 MDHEN, CDR2 SYDVKM. This CDR3 is CASSSGPRTAYGYTF. The CDR3 region has the DNA TGTGCCAGCAGCTCGGGGCCGAGGACAGCCTATGGCTACACCTTC.

This sequence joins TRBV6-2 or TRBV6-3 and TRBJ2-1, with 7 bases identical to TRBD2. This CDR3 has 16 residues. V gave up 4 bases and J gave up 0 bases; unmatched junction bases: 6. CDR1 and CDR2 from the germline V gene are MNHEY and SVGEGT. The CDR3 DNA follows: TGTGCCAGCAGTTCTACTAGCGTTTACTCCTACAATGAGCAGTTCTTC. As protein: CASSSTSVYSYNEQFF.

V and J are TRBV7-2 and TRBJ1-6; tentative D call: TRBD1 (5 bases). The CDR3 runs 16 residues. V was pared by 4 bases and J by 3 bases, with 13 bases between. In germline, CDR1 is SGHTA, CDR2 FQGNSA. In nucleotides, the CDR3 is TGTGCCAGCAGCTACGGGGGACTTGTCTATAATTCACCCCTCCACTTT. This sequence encodes CASSYGGLVYNSPLHF.

The chain has TRBV5-3 and TRBJ2-1, with D uncertain. TRBV5-3 is given ORF status, its function remaining uncertain. The V gene lost 3 bases and the J gene lost 0 bases, with 13 bases spanning the gap. The CDR3 totals 16 residues. For the CDR3, the DNA is TGTGCCAGAAGCTACCTGGCGGAACCCTCCTACAATGAGCAGTTCTTC. Its translation: CARSYLAEPSYNEQFF.

The CDR3 protein is CASSIVQGGNYGYTF. CDR3 in DNA: TGTGCCAGTAGTATTGTGCAGGGGGGCAACTATGGCTACACCTTC. The rearrangement uses TRBV19 and TRBJ1-2; 7 bases fit TRBD1. There are 15 residues in the CDR3. V dropped 3 bases and J dropped 2; count of bases not matched to a gene: 6. The germline V gene has CDR1 LNHDA and CDR2 SQIVND (reference sequence).

The chain couples TRBV5-1 to TRBJ2-7; D may be TRBD1 (6 bases). The germline V gene encodes CDR1 SGHRS and CDR2 YFSETQ. The CDR3 is 15 residues long. V was clipped by 2 bases and J by 0 bases, with 12 bases between them. In nucleotides, the CDR3 is TGCGCCAGCAGCTTTCGGACAGTAAGCTCCTACGAGCAGTACTTC. Its translation: CASSFRTVSSYEQYF.

V gene TRBV6-2 or TRBV6-3 combines with J gene TRBJ1-6; a possible D gene is TRBD1 (5 bases). Germline CDR1 MNHEY, CDR2 SVGEGT. This CDR3 contains 17 residues. The germline V and J ends were trimmed by 2 bases and 2 bases, with 13 bases remaining between them. The CDR3: CASSYRGRGTYNSPLHF. The CDR3 DNA follows: TGTGCCAGCAGTTACAGAGGAAGGGGTACCTATAATTCACCCCTCCACTTT.

The gene calls are TRBV7-8 and TRBJ2-5, with 16 bases lining up with TRBD2. V shed 5 bases, J shed 7 bases, and the junction held 16 bases outside the gene matches. The CDR3 runs to 19 residues. Germline V gene data show CDR1 as SGHVS and CDR2 as FQNEAQ. This CDR3 reads CASSPRAGLAGGLGGTQYF. In nucleotides, the CDR3 is TGTGCCAGCAGCCCCCGAGCGGGACTAGCGGGGGGGCTCGGCGGGACCCAGTACTTC.

This clone was detected only once. The J gene is TRBJ2-3, the V gene TRBV5-4; D is possibly TRBD2 (6 bases). V was pared by 4 bases and J by 6 bases, with 21 bases between. Germline CDR1 reads SGHNT; CDR2 reads YYREEE (reference sequence). This CDR3 spans 16 amino acids. Written as DNA, the CDR3 is TGTGCCAGCAGCGTGGGGGGTGATCAGGGTGTGGATACGCAGTATTTT. The encoded protein is CASSVGGDQGVDTQYF.

The rearrangement links TRBV2 to TRBJ1-4; possibly TRBD1 for D (6 bases). Germline V gene sequence: CDR1 SNHLY, CDR2 FYNNEI. This CDR3 contains 15 residues. Between the trimmed V and J ends, which lost 5 bases and 2 bases, there was a span of 12 bases. Written as DNA, the CDR3 is TGTGCCAGCAGTCAACGGGGGGGCACTAATGAAAAACTGTTTTTT. Protein: CASSQRGGTNEKLFF.